Listed below are T cell receptor beta chains from one sample, sequenced in a study of blood T cell repertoires in COVID-19. Using immunoSEQ multiplex PCR, the repertoire was profiled, and TCRdb retains in-frame clones only, with some absent. The table includes about 240,000 clones, about 80% detected once. The specimen was peripheral blood. The receptors here all came from a woman of 80 years or more with acute or convalescent COVID-19. Each CDR3 is given with its conserved first and last residue. D genes are given only for firm matches. Rows give clone size only sometimes, using once, few, many, or a class for an expanded clone.

size	J	D	V	CDR3	DNA
.	TRBJ2-1	.	TRBV19	CASSMELGGYNEQFF	TGTGCCAGTAGTATGGAGCTTGGAGGTTACAATGAGCAGTTCTTC
many	TRBJ2-6	.	TRBV7-8	CASSRDSSGANVLTF	TGTGCCAGCAGCCGAGACAGCTCTGGGGCCAACGTCCTGACTTTC
.	TRBJ2-4	.	TRBV10-2	CASSVGTLPLPNIQYF	TGCGCCAGCAGTGTCGGGACACTACCCCTTCCAAACATTCAGTACTTC
.	TRBJ1-1	.	TRBV7-9	CASSLGHNTEAFF	TGTGCCAGCAGCTTGGGACATAACACTGAAGCTTTCTTT
.	TRBJ1-1	TRBD1	TRBV2	CASSVDRGSTEAFF	TGTGCCAGCAGTGTTGACAGGGGGAGCACTGAAGCTTTCTTT
.	TRBJ1-6	TRBD1	TRBV5-6	CASSLRDRAHNSPLHF	TGTGCCAGCAGCCTCCGGGACAGGGCCCATAATTCACCCCTCCACTTT
.	TRBJ2-3	.	TRBV5-4	CASSPETGRSTDTQYF	TGTGCCAGCAGCCCGGAAACAGGGCGAAGCACAGATACGCAGTATTTT
.	TRBJ1-5	.	TRBV11-2	CASSLGTQNQPQHF	TGTGCCAGCAGCTTAGGGACACAAAATCAGCCCCAGCATTTT
.	TRBJ1-6	TRBD1	TRBV2	CASSGDRASSYNSPLHF	TGTGCCAGCAGTGGGGACAGGGCTAGCTCCTATAATTCACCCCTCCACTTT
.	TRBJ2-7	.	TRBV30	CAWAREARGEQYF	TGTGCCTGGGCGAGGGAGGCAAGGGGCGAGCAGTACTTC
.	TRBJ2-2	TRBD1	TRBV7-9	CASSAGQGGTGELFF	TGTGCCAGCAGCGCGGGACAGGGGGGAACCGGGGAGCTGTTTTTT
.	TRBJ1-2	TRBD1	TRBV3-1/TRBV3-2	CASSQRAGQASYGYTF	TGTGCCAGCAGCCAAAGGGCTGGACAGGCTTCCTATGGCTACACCTTC
.	TRBJ2-7	TRBD1	TRBV5-1	CASSLRDSSYEQYF	TGCGCCAGCAGCTTACGGGACAGCTCCTACGAGCAGTACTTC
once	TRBJ2-2	.	TRBV18	CASSLFSPILYGTGELFF	TGTGCCAGCTCACTATTCTCCCCAATCCTCTACGGCACCGGGGAGCTGTTTTTT
once	TRBJ1-2	TRBD1	TRBV20-1	CSASLGTGYNGYTF	TGCAGTGCTAGTCTAGGGACAGGGTATAATGGCTACACCTTC
.	TRBJ2-2	.	TRBV24-1	CATSEYGELFF	TGTGCCACCAGTGAATACGGGGAGCTGTTTTTT
.	TRBJ1-2	TRBD1	TRBV28	CASSFWGTGRGYTF	TGTGCCAGCAGTTTCTGGGGGACAGGGCGCGGCTACACCTTC